This TCR beta chain is drawn from a study of T-cell memory formation after mild COVID-19. Study-level information: TCR clusters were largely donor specific.

CDR1 SGHNT and CDR2 YYREEE come from the germline V gene (reference sequence). This CDR3 has 17 amino acids. Trimming removed 4 bases from V and 10 bases from J, with 29 bases in between. In TCRdb, the 5' RACE reads were re-called with MiXCR into one record per CDR3 protein. The table includes about 470,000 distinct CDR3 sequences, nearly 25% detected once. The specimen sequenced was PBMCs or a T cell subset sorted from them (not recorded which). The sequence was obtained from an adult woman who had mild COVID-19 (a few samples of this study predate the infection). Cell type and time point are not known. The chain carries TRBV5-4 and TRBJ2-5, with D uncertain. The CDR3, as DNA: TGTGCCAGCAGCCTTCAGTCCCCGTTATTGGAGTCTTGGGGCCAGTACTTC. Amino acids: CASSLQSPLLESWGQYF. Full variable domain (missing parts from reference TRBV5-4 and TRBJ2-5): ETGVTQSPTHLIKTRGQQVTLRCSSQSGHNTVSWYQQALGQGPQFIFQYYREEENGRGNFPPRFSGLQFPNYSSELNVNALELDDSALYLCASSLQSPLLESWGQYFGPGTRLLVL.